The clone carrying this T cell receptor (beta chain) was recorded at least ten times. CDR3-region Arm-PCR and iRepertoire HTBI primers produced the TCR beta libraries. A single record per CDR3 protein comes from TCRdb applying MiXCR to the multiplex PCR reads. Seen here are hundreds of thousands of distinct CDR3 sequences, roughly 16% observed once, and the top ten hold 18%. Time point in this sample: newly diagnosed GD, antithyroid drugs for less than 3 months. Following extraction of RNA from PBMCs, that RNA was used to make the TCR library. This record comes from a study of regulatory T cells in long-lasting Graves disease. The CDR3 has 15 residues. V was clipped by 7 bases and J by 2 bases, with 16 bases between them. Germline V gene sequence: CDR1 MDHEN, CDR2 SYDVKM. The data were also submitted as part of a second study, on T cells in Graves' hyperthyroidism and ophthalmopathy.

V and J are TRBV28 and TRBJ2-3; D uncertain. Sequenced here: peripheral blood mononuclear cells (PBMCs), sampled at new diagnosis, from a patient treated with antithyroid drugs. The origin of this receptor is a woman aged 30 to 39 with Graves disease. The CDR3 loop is CASTMRRILTDTQYF. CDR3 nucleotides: TGTGCCAGCACCATGAGAAGGATCCTCACAGATACGCAGTATTTT.